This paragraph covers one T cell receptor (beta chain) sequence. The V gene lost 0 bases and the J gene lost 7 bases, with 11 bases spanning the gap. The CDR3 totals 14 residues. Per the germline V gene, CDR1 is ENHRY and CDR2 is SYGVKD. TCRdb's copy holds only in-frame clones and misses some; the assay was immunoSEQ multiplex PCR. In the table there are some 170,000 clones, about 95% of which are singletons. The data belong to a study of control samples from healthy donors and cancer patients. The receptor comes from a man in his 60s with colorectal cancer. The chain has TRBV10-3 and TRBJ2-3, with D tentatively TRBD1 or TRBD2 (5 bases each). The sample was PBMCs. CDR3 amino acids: CAISESPGQYTQYF. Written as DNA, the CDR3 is TGTGCCATCAGTGAGTCCCCGGGGCAATATACGCAGTATTTT.